This entry features one T cell receptor beta chain sequence. This entry comes from a study of blood T cell repertoires in COVID-19. The overall study: T cells, B-cell-depleted T cells, or PBMCs supplied cDNA or gDNA.

The V end lost 8 bases, the J end lost 6 bases, and 18 bases lay between the germline ends. The CDR3 is 14 amino acids. CDR1 is MNHEY and CDR2 is SMNVEV in the germline V gene (reference sequence). Only in-frame clones appear in the TCRdb table, and some are missing; sequencing was by immunoSEQ multiplex PCR. Among 150,000 to 200,000 clones listed, 88% were seen once. Sequenced material: PBMCs or T cells enriched from blood (not recorded which). The chain recombines TRBV27 with TRBJ2-3; D is perhaps TRBD2 (6 bases). The sequence was obtained from a young woman who had recovered from COVID-19. The CDR3 nucleotides are TGTGCCAGCGTGCCCGACACGGCGGGGGATACGCAGTATTTT. As protein: CASVPDTAGDTQYF.